The next 21 T cell receptor beta chains were all read from a single sample in a study of T cells after yellow fever vaccination. TCRdb fed the 5' RACE reads into MiXCR, producing one record per CDR3 protein. The sample gives around 100,000 distinct CDR3 sequences, 7.5% to 9.5% of which show up once; 25% is in the top ten. The specimen comprised CD8+ T cells sorted from PBMCs, sampled 45 days after the yellow fever booster vaccination. The receptor set was obtained from a man younger than 40 who received the YFV17D yellow fever vaccine.

This clonotype was counted at least ten times. The V call is TRBV4-3, the J call TRBJ2-7; D is unresolved. The CDR3 loop spans 14 amino acids. Between the trimmed V and J ends, which lost 4 bases and 3 bases, there was a span of 13 bases. The germline gives CDR1 LGHNA, CDR2 YSLEER. This chain's CDR3 is CASSRGIGNYEQYF. DNA for the CDR3: TGCGCCAGCAGCCGAGGAATAGGGAACTACGAGCAGTACTTC.

This clonotype occurred a few times. V usage is TRBV6-5 and J usage is TRBJ2-1; D uncertain. CDR3 size: 16 residues. The germline V gene has CDR1 MNHEY and CDR2 SVGAGI. V lost 0 bases to trimming and J lost 6 bases, with 15 bases between them. In nucleotides, the CDR3 is TGTGCCAGCAGTTACTCGAGGCAGCCCCCTTTCAATGAGCAGTTCTTC. The encoded protein is CASSYSRQPPFNEQFF.

Only a few counts were recorded for this clonotype. The chain is built from TRBV20-1 and TRBJ2-3, with a possible D match to TRBD2 (6 bases). The CDR3 runs 17 residues. The germline gives CDR1 DFQATT, CDR2 SNEGSKA (reference sequence). V dropped 1 base and J dropped 1 base, with 18 bases sitting between them. In DNA form, the CDR3 reads TGCAGTGCTAGAGTCAGGCGACGGGAGAGGGGCACAGATACGCAGTATTTT. It specifies CSARVRRRERGTDTQYF.

This clonotype was seen only a few times. The V call is TRBV5-1, the J call TRBJ2-7, with 7 positions matching TRBD1. CDR1 and CDR2 from the germline V gene are SGHRS and YFSETQ. CDR3 length equals 16 residues. V shed 3 bases and J 4 bases; nucleotides not matched to a gene: 13. The CDR3 sequence: CASSSGRGQEAYEQYF. The CDR3 DNA follows: TGCGCCAGCAGCTCGGGACGTGGACAGGAGGCATACGAGCAGTACTTC.

The sample holds a few counts of this clonotype. This chain links TRBV4-3 with TRBJ1-1; no definite D call. The germline gives CDR1 LGHNA, CDR2 YSLEER. The V and J ends lost 1 base and 1 base respectively, with 13 bases between them. The CDR3 length is 16 residues. As DNA, the CDR3 is TGCGCCAGCAGCCAAGGGGGATCGAACTGGAACACTGAAGCTTTCTTT. As protein: CASSQGGSNWNTEAFF.

This clonotype showed up many times. The chain joins TRBV7-6 to TRBJ2-2; no reliable D call. Trimming pared 1 base from V and 4 bases from J, leaving 4 bases between. The CDR3 runs to 13 residues. CDR1 is SGHVS and CDR2 is FNYEAQ in the germline V gene. The CDR3, as DNA: TGTGCCAGCAGCTTAGGAAGCACCGGGGAGCTGTTTTTT. It encodes CASSLGSTGELFF. Full variable domain (outside the CDR3, taken from reference TRBV7-6 and TRBJ2-2): GAGVSQSPRYKVTKRGQDVALRCDPISGHVSLYWYRQALGQGPEFLTYFNYEAQQDKSGLPNDRFSAERPEGSISTLTIQRTEQRDSAMYRCASSLGSTGELFFGEGSRLTVL.

The chain is built from TRBV5-4 and TRBJ2-5; 7 bases are shared with TRBD2. From germline, CDR1 is SGHNT and CDR2 YYREEE (reference sequence). This CDR3 spans 16 amino acids. V lost 0 bases and J lost 1; bases outside the gene matches: 6. The CDR3 region is CASSLEPGLPQETQYF. CDR3 DNA sequence: TGTGCCAGCAGCTTGGAACCGGGACTACCCCAAGAGACCCAGTACTTC.

This clonotype appeared a few times. The chain recombines TRBV4-2 with TRBJ2-1; TRBD2 matches 8 bases. Germline CDR1 LGHNA, CDR2 YNFKEQ. Trimming at V came to 4 bases and at J to 8 bases, leaving 7 bases not matched to a gene. The CDR3 consists of 14 residues. The CDR3 spells CASSRTGTSYEQFF. CDR3 DNA: TGTGCCAGCAGCCGGACCGGGACTAGTTATGAGCAGTTCTTC.

This clonotype occurred many times. This sequence joins TRBV12-3 or TRBV12-4 and TRBJ2-5; D gene uncertain. Trimming took 6 bases from V and 5 from J, leaving 7 bases between them. The CDR3 totals 11 residues. CDR3 sequence reads: CASSHGETQYF. The CDR3, as DNA: TGTGCCAGCAGCCATGGGGAGACCCAGTACTTC.

This chain links TRBV27 with TRBJ2-2; 11 positions agree with TRBD1. Germline V gives CDR1 MNHEY, CDR2 SMNVEV (reference sequence). The ends lost 6 bases at V and 6 bases at J; junction bases unmatched: 12. The length of the CDR3 is 17 residues. The CDR3 loop reads CASRGGQGVRSPGELFF. As DNA, the CDR3 is TGTGCCAGCAGAGGGGGACAGGGGGTGCGTTCCCCCGGGGAGCTGTTTTTT.

This clonotype has ten or more counts. The gene calls are TRBV7-6 and TRBJ2-1; 7 bases are shared with TRBD1. Germline CDR1 and CDR2: SGHVS and FNYEAQ. The V and J ends lost 0 bases and 2 bases, in that order; junction bases with no gene match: 13. CDR3 size: 19 residues. The CDR3 is CASSLASIQPGTAYNEQFF. DNA for the CDR3: TGTGCCAGCAGCTTAGCCTCAATCCAACCAGGGACAGCCTACAATGAGCAGTTCTTC.

This clonotype was recorded at least ten times. The chain links TRBV7-2 to TRBJ2-2; TRBD2 is a possible D gene (5 bases). Germline V CDR1 and CDR2: SGHTA, FQGNSA. The CDR3 loop spans 14 amino acids. The V and J ends lost 1 base and 7 bases respectively, with 10 bases between them. DNA for the CDR3: TGTGCCAGCAGCTTAGTGGGAGCGAACGGGGAGCTGTTTTTT. This translates into CASSLVGANGELFF.

This clonotype turned up a few times. V and J are TRBV29-1 and TRBJ2-6, with unresolved D. V gave up 6 bases and J gave up 2 bases, with 17 bases separating them. This CDR3 is 16 amino acids long. CDR1 and CDR2 from the germline V gene are SQVTM and ANQGSEA. This CDR3 reads CSVAANGPPGANVLTF. The CDR3 bases are TGCAGCGTGGCGGCCAACGGCCCGCCTGGGGCCAACGTCCTGACTTTC.

This clonotype was seen a handful of times. This rearrangement joins TRBV5-6 to TRBJ1-1; no firm D call. Trimming took off 1 base at V and 1 base at J, with 5 bases between the two ends. The CDR3 sequence is 13 residues long. Per the germline V gene, CDR1 is SGHDT and CDR2 is YYEEEE. The CDR3 sequence: CASSLNENTEAFF. CDR3 nucleotide sequence: TGTGCCAGCAGCTTGAATGAGAACACTGAAGCTTTCTTT.

The chain uses TRBV19 and TRBJ1-2; TRBD1 is a possible D gene (5 bases). The CDR3 contains 14 residues. V was cut by 10 bases and J by 4 bases, with 19 bases left in between. CDR1 and CDR2 (germline): LNHDA, SQIVND (reference sequence). The CDR3 loop is CATPGRTTSYGYTF. The CDR3 nucleotides read TGTGCCACACCGGGACGGACCACTTCCTATGGCTACACCTTC.

This clonotype appeared many times. The chain combines TRBV6-1 with TRBJ2-1, with TRBD2 matching 9 bases. From germline, CDR1 is MNHNS and CDR2 SASEGT. The CDR3 spans 13 residues. The ends lost 6 bases at V and 3 bases at J; junction bases unmatched: 0. The CDR3 loop reads CASRTSGYNEQFF. The CDR3, as DNA: TGTGCCAGCAGGACTAGCGGCTACAATGAGCAGTTCTTC.

This clonotype was detected many times. J is TRBJ2-5 and V is TRBV6-2 or TRBV6-3, with D perhaps given as TRBD1 or TRBD2 (5 bases each). The V gene's germline CDR1 is MNHEY and CDR2 SVGEGT. The CDR3 loop spans 15 amino acids. Trimming removed 10 bases at V and 1 base at J, with 19 bases between. The CDR3 here is CATNPGTHSQETQYF. DNA of the CDR3: TGTGCCACCAACCCCGGGACCCACTCCCAAGAGACCCAGTACTTC.

This clonotype showed up many times. The chain uses TRBV12-3 or TRBV12-4 and TRBJ1-1; 10 bases align to TRBD1. This CDR3 comprises 13 residues. V gave up 5 bases and J gave up 10 bases; unmatched junction bases: 7. CDR3 sequence: CASSIGTGVSAFF. For the CDR3, the DNA is TGTGCCAGCAGTATAGGGACAGGGGTCTCAGCTTTCTTT.

Notes on this clonotype: Being one base from a much bigger clone, this may be a read error. The chain joins TRBV28 to TRBJ2-5; perhaps D is TRBD1 or TRBD2 (6 bases each). Germline-derived CDR1 and CDR2 are MDHEN and SYDVKM. This CDR3 comprises 17 residues. Trimming took 3 bases from V and 2 from J, leaving 19 bases between them. As DNA, the CDR3 is TGTGCCAGCAGTTTGGGGGGCGGACTAACGGAACAAGAGACCCAGTACTTC. Translated: CASSLGGGLTEQETQYF.

This clonotype was picked up many times. V is TRBV7-2 and J is TRBJ2-3; either TRBD1 or TRBD2 may supply D (5 bases each). This CDR3 is built from 15 residues. V lost 1 base to trimming and J lost 6 bases, with 14 bases between them. Germline CDR1 reads SGHTA; CDR2 reads FQGNSA. CDR3 DNA sequence: TGTGCCAGCAGCTTAGGGGGGAACCCAGGGGATACGCAGTATTTT. Residues: CASSLGGNPGDTQYF.

This clonotype appeared a few times. The rearrangement uses TRBV29-1 and TRBJ2-3, with 8 bases fitting TRBD2. The CDR3 consists of 14 residues. Germline CDR1 is SQVTM and CDR2 is ANQGSEA. V lost 4 bases, J lost 2 bases, and 5 bases stayed unmatched. CDR3 bases: TGCAGCGTTGTTAGCGGGATGAACACAGATACGCAGTATTTT. Translating it yields CSVVSGMNTDTQYF.